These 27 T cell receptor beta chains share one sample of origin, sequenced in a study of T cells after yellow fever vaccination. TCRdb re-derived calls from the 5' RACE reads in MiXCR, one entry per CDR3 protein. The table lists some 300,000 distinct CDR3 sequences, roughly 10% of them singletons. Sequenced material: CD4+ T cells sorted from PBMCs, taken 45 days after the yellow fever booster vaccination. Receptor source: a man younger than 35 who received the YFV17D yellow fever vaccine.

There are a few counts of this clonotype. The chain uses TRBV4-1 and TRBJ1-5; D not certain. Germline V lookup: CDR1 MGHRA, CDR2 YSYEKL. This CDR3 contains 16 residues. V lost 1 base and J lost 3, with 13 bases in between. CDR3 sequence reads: CASSQGAGQDNQPQHF. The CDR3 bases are TGCGCCAGCAGCCAAGGCGCGGGCCAGGACAATCAGCCCCAGCATTTT.

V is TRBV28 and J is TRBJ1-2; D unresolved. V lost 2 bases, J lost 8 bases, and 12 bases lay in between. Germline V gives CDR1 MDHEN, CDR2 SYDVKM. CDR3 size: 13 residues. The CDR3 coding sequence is TGTGCCAGCAGTTTAGAGCCAGGATCGGGCTACACCTTC. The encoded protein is CASSLEPGSGYTF.

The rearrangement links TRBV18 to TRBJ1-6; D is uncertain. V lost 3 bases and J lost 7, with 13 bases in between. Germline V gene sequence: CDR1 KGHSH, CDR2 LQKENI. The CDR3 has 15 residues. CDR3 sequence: CASSPNQQYNSPLHF. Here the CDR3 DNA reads TGTGCCAGCTCACCGAATCAACAGTACAATTCACCCCTCCACTTT.

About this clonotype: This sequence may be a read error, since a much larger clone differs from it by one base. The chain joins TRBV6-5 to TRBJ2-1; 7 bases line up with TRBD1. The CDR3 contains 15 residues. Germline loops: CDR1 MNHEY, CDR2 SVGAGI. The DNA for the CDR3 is TGTGCCAGCAGTTACGAGACAGGGTTCTACAATGAGCAGCTCTTC. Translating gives CASSYETGFYNEQLF.

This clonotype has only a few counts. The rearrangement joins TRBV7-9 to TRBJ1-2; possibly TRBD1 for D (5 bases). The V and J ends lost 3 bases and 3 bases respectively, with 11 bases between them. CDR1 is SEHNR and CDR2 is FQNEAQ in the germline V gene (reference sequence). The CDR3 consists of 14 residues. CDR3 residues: CASSLSMGHYGYTF. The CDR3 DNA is TGTGCCAGCAGCTTGTCAATGGGGCACTATGGCTACACCTTC.

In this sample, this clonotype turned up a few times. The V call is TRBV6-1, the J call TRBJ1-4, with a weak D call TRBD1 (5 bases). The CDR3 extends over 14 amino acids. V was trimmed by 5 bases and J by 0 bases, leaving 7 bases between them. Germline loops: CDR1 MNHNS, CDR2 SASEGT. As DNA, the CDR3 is TGTGCCAGCAGTCGACAGCCAACTAATGAAAAACTGTTTTTT. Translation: CASSRQPTNEKLFF.

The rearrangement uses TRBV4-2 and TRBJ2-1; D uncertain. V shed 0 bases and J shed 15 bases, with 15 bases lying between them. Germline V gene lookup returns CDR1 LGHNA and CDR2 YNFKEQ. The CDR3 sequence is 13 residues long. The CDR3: CASSQEGRTRLFF. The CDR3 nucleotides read TGTGCCAGCAGCCAAGAAGGCAGGACCCGGTTGTTCTTC.

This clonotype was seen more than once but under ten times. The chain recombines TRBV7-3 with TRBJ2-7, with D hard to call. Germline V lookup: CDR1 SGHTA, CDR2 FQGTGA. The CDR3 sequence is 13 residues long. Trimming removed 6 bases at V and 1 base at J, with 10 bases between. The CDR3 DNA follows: TGTGCCAGCAGTTCCGGCCCTTCCTACGAGCAGTACTTC. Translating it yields CASSSGPSYEQYF.

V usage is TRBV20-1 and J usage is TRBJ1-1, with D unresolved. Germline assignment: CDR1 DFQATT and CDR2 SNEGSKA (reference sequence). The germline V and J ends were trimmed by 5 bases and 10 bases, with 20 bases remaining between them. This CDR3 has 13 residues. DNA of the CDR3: TGCAGTGCTGCGTGGGCCTCCTCCGGCGGAGCTTTCTTT. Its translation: CSAAWASSGGAFF.

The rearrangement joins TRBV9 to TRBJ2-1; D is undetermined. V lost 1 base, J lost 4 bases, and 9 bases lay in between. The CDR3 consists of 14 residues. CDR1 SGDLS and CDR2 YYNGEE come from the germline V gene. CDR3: CASSVKAGYNEQFF. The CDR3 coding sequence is TGTGCCAGCAGCGTAAAGGCCGGTTACAATGAGCAGTTCTTC.

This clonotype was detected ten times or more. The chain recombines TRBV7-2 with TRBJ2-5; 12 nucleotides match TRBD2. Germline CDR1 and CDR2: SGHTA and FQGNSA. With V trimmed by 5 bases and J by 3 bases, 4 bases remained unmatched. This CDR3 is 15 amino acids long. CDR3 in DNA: TGTGCCAGCAGCGCCACTAGCGGGGGGAAAGAGACCCAGTACTTC. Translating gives CASSATSGGKETQYF. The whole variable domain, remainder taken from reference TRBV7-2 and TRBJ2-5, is GAGVSQSPSNKVTEKGKDVELRCDPISGHTALYWYRQSLGQGLEFLIYFQGNSAPDKSGLPSDRFSAERTGGSVSTLTIQRTQQEDSAVYLCASSATSGGKETQYFGPGTRLLVL.

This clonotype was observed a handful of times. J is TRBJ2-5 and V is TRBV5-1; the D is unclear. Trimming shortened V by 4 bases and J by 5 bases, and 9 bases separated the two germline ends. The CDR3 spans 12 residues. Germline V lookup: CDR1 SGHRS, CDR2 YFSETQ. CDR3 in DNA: TGCGCCAGCAGCCCTTACTTGGAGACCCAGTACTTC. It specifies CASSPYLETQYF. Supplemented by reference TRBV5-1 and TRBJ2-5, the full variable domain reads KAGVTQTPRYLIKTRGQQVTLSCSPISGHRSVSWYQQTPGQGLQFLFEYFSETQRNKGNFPGRFSGRQFSNSRSEMNVSTLELGDSALYLCASSPYLETQYFGPGTRLLVL.

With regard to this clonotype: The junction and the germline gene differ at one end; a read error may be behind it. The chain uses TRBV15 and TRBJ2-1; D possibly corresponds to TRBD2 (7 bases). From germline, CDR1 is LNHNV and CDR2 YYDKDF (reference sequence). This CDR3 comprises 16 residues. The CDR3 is CATSRDRGAGNDEKFF. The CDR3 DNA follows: TGTGCCACCAGCAGAGATCGGGGGGCTGGGAACGATGAGAAGTTCTTC.

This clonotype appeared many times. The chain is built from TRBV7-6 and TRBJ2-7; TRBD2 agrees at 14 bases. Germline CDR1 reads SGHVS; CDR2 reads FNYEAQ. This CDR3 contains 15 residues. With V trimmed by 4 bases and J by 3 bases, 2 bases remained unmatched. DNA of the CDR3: TGTGCCAGCAGCTACGGGACTAGCGGGGGCTACGAGCAGTACTTC. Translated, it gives CASSYGTSGGYEQYF.

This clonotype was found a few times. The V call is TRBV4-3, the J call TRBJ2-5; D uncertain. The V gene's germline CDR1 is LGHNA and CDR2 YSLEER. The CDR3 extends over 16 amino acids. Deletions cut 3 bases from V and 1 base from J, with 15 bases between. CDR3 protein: CASSQVQAGLQETQYF. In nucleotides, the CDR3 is TGCGCCAGCAGCCAGGTTCAGGCAGGCCTCCAAGAGACCCAGTACTTC.

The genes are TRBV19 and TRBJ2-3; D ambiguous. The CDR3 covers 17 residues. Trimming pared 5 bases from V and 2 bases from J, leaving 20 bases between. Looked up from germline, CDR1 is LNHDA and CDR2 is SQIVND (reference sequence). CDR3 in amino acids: CASSARVVRRTTDTQYF. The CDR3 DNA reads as TGTGCCAGTAGTGCCCGGGTGGTGCGAAGGACCACAGATACGCAGTATTTT.

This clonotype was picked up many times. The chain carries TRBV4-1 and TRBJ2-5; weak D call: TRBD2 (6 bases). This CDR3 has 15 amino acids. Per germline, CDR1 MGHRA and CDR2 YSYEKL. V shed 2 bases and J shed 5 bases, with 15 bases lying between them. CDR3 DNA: TGCGCCAGCAGCCAAAGGGGAGGTTGGAGCGAGACCCAGTACTTC. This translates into CASSQRGGWSETQYF.

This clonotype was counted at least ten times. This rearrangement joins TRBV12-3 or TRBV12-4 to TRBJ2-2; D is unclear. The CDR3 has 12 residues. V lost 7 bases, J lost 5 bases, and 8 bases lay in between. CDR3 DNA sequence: TGTGCCAGCACCTGGGAAACCGGGGAGCTGTTTTTT. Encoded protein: CASTWETGELFF.

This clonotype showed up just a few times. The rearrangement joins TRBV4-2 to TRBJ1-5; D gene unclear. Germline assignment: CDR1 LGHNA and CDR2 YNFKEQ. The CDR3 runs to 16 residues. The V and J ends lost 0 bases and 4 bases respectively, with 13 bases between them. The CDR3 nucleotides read TGTGCCAGCAGCCAAGAGGGTGGGCCGGTGAATCAGCCCCAGCATTTT. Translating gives CASSQEGGPVNQPQHF.

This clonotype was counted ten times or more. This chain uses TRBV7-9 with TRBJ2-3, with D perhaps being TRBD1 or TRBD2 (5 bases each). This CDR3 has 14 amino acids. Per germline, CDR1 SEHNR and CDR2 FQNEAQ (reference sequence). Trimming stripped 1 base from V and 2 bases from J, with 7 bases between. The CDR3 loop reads CASSLGGVTDTQYF. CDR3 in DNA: TGTGCCAGCAGCTTAGGAGGGGTCACAGATACGCAGTATTTT.

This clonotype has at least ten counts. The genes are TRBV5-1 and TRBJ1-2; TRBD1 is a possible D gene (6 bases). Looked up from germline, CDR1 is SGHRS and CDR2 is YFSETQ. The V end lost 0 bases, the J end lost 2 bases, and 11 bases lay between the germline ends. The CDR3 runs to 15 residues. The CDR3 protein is CASSLEQGANYGYTF. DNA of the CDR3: TGCGCCAGCAGCTTGGAACAGGGCGCCAACTATGGCTACACCTTC.

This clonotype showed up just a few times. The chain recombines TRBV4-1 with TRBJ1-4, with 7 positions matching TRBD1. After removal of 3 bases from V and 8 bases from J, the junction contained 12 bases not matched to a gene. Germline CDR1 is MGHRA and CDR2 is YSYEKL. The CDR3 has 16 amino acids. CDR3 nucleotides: TGCGCCAGCAGCCATGGATCGGGACAGAAGGGGGAAAAACTGTTTTTT. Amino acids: CASSHGSGQKGEKLFF.

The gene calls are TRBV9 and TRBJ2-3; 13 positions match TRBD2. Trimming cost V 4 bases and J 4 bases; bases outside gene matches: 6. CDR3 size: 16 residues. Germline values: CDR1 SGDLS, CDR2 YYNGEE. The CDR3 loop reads CASSQGTSGASDTQYF. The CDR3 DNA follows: TGTGCCAGCAGCCAGGGGACTAGCGGGGCATCAGATACGCAGTATTTT.

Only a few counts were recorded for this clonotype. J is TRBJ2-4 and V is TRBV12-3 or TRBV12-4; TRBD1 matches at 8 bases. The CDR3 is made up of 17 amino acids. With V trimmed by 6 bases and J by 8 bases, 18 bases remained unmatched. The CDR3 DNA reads TGTGCCAGCAGCTATAGGACAGGGATCGGGTCCCTCGACATTCAGTACTTC. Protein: CASSYRTGIGSLDIQYF.

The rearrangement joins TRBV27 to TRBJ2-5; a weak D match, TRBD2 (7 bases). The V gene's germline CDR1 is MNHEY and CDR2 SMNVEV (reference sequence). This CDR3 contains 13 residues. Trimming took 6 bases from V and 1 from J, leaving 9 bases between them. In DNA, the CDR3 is TGTGCCAGCAGGGGGGGGGCCCAAGAGACCCAGTACTTC. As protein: CASRGGAQETQYF.

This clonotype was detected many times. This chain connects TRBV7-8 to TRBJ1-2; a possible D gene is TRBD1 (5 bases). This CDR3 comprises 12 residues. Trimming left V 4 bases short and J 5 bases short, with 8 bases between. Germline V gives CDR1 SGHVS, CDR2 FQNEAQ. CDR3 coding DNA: TGTGCCAGCAGCTCGTGGGGGTATGGCTACACCTTC. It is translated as CASSSWGYGYTF.

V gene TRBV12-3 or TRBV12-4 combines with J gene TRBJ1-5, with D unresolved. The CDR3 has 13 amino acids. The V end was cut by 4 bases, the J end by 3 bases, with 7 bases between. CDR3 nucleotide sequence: TGTGCCAGCAGTTACATAGACAATCAGCCCCAGCATTTT. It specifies CASSYIDNQPQHF.